Included here is one T cell receptor beta chain sequence, with context. No antigen is known for it. This entry belongs to a study of T cell responses to AZD1222 COVID-19 vaccine. Data came from immunoSEQ multiplex PCR; TCRdb stores just in-frame clones and leaves some out. The sample consists of 150,000 or so clones, around 90% of them appearing once. This CDR3 region has 12 residues. After removal of 7 bases from V and 2 bases from J, the junction contained 5 bases not matched to a gene. From germline, CDR1 is SQVTM and CDR2 ANQGSEA. Overall study results and limits: The reported proportion of spike-specific TCRs targeting unmutated variant regions was nearly half. Possibly, clonal diversity was underestimated; donors were largely white British and included more females. Along spike, vaccine-associated CD4 TCRs were found throughout, with dominance at 160-218 and 743-854.

The starting material was peripheral blood, obtained 28 days after the second AZD1222 dose. The chain combines TRBV29-1 with TRBJ2-7; 7 nucleotides align to TRBD2. The sequence came from an adult who received the AZD1222 COVID-19 vaccine. The CDR3 sequence is CSAASGPYEQYF. DNA of the CDR3: TGCAGCGCTGCTAGCGGCCCCTACGAGCAGTACTTC.